Each of the 21 T cell receptor beta chains below was sequenced from the same sample in a study of Ad26.COV2.S vaccination and SARS-CoV-2 variants. Repertoires were generated with immunoSEQ multiplex PCR, while TCRdb's copy carries only in-frame clones and drops some. The sample holds about 330,000 clones, roughly 90% seen once. Treatment reported: 19 received Ad26.COV2.S at low or high dose, single or two shots; 5 received placebo; per-sample allocation not given. Sampling was performed 63 days after the first vaccine or placebo injection. The source material was peripheral blood, sampled in a trial of Ad26.COV2.S vaccine versus placebo. The receptors stem from a person aged 18 to 65 who received the Ad26.COV2.S COVID-19 vaccine or a placebo.

This chain joins TRBV5-8 and TRBJ1-2; no reliable D call. The CDR3 is 15 amino acids. The V end lost 0 bases, the J end lost 3 bases, and 12 bases lay between the germline ends. Per germline, CDR1 SGHTS and CDR2 YDEGEE. In nucleotides, the CDR3 is TGTGCCAGCAGCTTGGGTTTTGAGGGATACTATGGCTACACCTTC. It specifies CASSLGFEGYYGYTF.

This clone appeared once. This rearrangement joins TRBV20-1 to TRBJ1-2; D not resolved. V gave up 6 bases and J gave up 3 bases, with 11 bases separating them. CDR1 DFQATT and CDR2 SNEGSKA come from the germline V gene (reference sequence). This CDR3 is built from 12 residues. This CDR3 reads CSASTEDYGYTF. The CDR3 DNA is TGCAGTGCCAGTACGGAGGACTATGGCTACACCTTC.

The chain uses TRBV29-1 and TRBJ2-1; TRBD1 matches 10 bases. Germline V CDR1 and CDR2: SQVTM, ANQGSEA. The CDR3 consists of 13 residues. Germline trimming cut 4 bases from V and 10 bases from J; bases unmatched to any gene: 7. The CDR3 loop reads CSVAETGGKEQFF. The DNA of the CDR3 is TGCAGCGTTGCGGAGACAGGGGGCAAGGAGCAGTTCTTC.

The V and J genes are TRBV6-2 or TRBV6-3 and TRBJ2-7; tentatively, D is TRBD1 (5 bases). Looked up from germline, CDR1 is MNHEY and CDR2 is SVGEGT. Deletions cut 3 bases from V and 6 bases from J, with 18 bases between. The CDR3 totals 15 residues. The CDR3 DNA reads as TGTGCCAGCAGTTATGGCAGGGCCCGTTCGGGCGAGCAGTACGTC. As protein: CASSYGRARSGEQYV.

Remarks on this clone: Other DNA sequences in this sample translate to the same CDR3. V is TRBV7-9 and J is TRBJ2-1; D is uncertain. CDR1 is SEHNR and CDR2 is FQNEAQ in the germline V gene (reference sequence). CDR3 length equals 15 residues. Trimming took 2 bases from V and 3 from J, leaving 11 bases between them. As DNA, the CDR3 is TGTGCCAGCAGCTTAACCCTGGCGGACTACAATGAGCAGTTCTTC. Encoded protein: CASSLTLADYNEQFF.

The gene calls are TRBV19 and TRBJ2-1; D may be TRBD1 or TRBD2 (6 bases each). Trimming cost V 5 bases and J 7 bases, with 27 bases left between them. The CDR3 is 18 residues long. Germline V gives CDR1 LNHDA, CDR2 SQIVND (reference sequence). CDR3 loop: CASSFTLRGATTGNEQFF. CDR3 DNA sequence: TGTGCCAGTAGTTTCACACTGAGGGGGGCTACTACGGGGAATGAGCAGTTCTTC.

The gene calls are TRBV5-1 and TRBJ1-2; 7 nucleotides match TRBD1. CDR1 and CDR2 (germline): SGHRS, YFSETQ. J gave up 4 bases and V 0 bases, and 9 bases lay outside the gene matches. The CDR3 length is 16 residues. CDR3 protein: CASSLGAGGVGYGYTF. CDR3 coding DNA: TGCGCCAGCAGCTTGGGGGCAGGGGGAGTCGGCTATGGCTACACCTTC.

The genes are TRBV7-9 and TRBJ1-1; D is undetermined. Germline lookup yields CDR1 SEHNR and CDR2 FQNEAQ (reference sequence). The V gene lost 1 base and the J gene lost 3 bases, with 18 bases spanning the gap. The CDR3 runs 17 residues. CDR3 nucleotides: TGTGCCAGCAGCTTAGGTGTAGCGTCCCACGGGGACACTGAAGCTTTCTTT. This sequence encodes CASSLGVASHGDTEAFF.

V is TRBV18 and J is TRBJ1-6; D uncertain. Germline loops: CDR1 KGHSH, CDR2 LQKENI. Trimming cost V 6 bases and J 2 bases, with 14 bases left between them. CDR3 length equals 16 residues. As DNA, the CDR3 is TGTGCCAGCTCGCCTCTCACCGAAGCCTATAATTCACCCCTCCACTTT. Its protein is CASSPLTEAYNSPLHF.

This chain uses TRBV6-2 or TRBV6-3 with TRBJ1-1; D gene uncertain. This CDR3 contains 15 residues. V was clipped by 5 bases and J by 0 bases, with 13 bases between them. In germline, CDR1 is MNHEY, CDR2 SVGEGT. CDR3 protein: CASSRRMEMNTEAFF. CDR3 DNA: TGTGCCAGCAGTCGTCGCATGGAAATGAACACTGAAGCTTTCTTT.

The genes are TRBV5-5 and TRBJ1-1; 12 bases align to TRBD1. The germline V gene has CDR1 SGHKS and CDR2 YYEKEE (reference sequence). There are 17 residues in the CDR3. With 2 bases clipped from V and 0 bases from J, the junction kept 5 bases outside the gene matches. The CDR3 nucleotides are TGTGCCAGCAGCTTTGGGACAGGGGGCACAATGAACACTGAAGCTTTCTTT. It specifies CASSFGTGGTMNTEAFF.

This sequence joins TRBV3-1 (or the pseudogene TRBV3-2) and TRBJ2-2, with 9 bases lining up with TRBD1. V shed 0 bases and J 7 bases; nucleotides not matched to a gene: 12. CDR3 size: 18 residues. Germline V gives CDR1 LGHDT, CDR2 YNNKEL (reference sequence). DNA for the CDR3: TGTGCCAGCAGCCAAGAGGAGGTGGGACAGGGAAGGGGCGGGGAGCTGTTTTTT. Translation gives CASSQEEVGQGRGGELFF.

DNA for the CDR3: TGTGCCAGCAGCTGGGGGGGCGGGAGAAATGAGCAGTTCTTC. It encodes CASSWGGGRNEQFF. V usage is TRBV7-6 and J usage is TRBJ2-1; D is perhaps TRBD2 (7 bases). Trimming took off 4 bases at V and 7 bases at J, with 14 bases between the two ends. The germline V gene has CDR1 SGHVS and CDR2 FNYEAQ. CDR3 length: 14 amino acids.

V usage is TRBV6-5 and J usage is TRBJ1-2, with D tentatively TRBD1 (6 bases). Germline CDR1 is MNHEY and CDR2 is SVGAGI. This CDR3 comprises 14 residues. V lost 7 bases and J 3 bases, leaving 15 bases between the germline ends. The CDR3 nucleotides read TGTGCCAGCAAGGGGGGGGCGGATTACTATGGCTACACCTTC. Translating it yields CASKGGADYYGYTF.

The chain recombines TRBV7-2 with TRBJ1-2; D is unclear. The CDR3 spans 14 residues. The ends were cut back, 3 bases at V and 3 bases at J, with 11 bases in the middle. The germline CDR1 and CDR2 sequences are SGHTA and FQGNSA. The CDR3 DNA reads as TGTGCCAGCAGCTTGGTAGCAGAGGACTATGGCTACACCTTC. It translates to CASSLVAEDYGYTF.

The J gene is TRBJ1-2, the V gene TRBV19, with D perhaps TRBD1 (6 bases). The CDR3 extends over 14 amino acids. CDR1 is LNHDA and CDR2 is SQIVND in the germline V gene (reference sequence). V lost 2 bases to trimming and J lost 4 bases, with 11 bases between them. The CDR3 spells CASSIYDRSYGYTF. DNA of the CDR3: TGTGCCAGTAGTATATACGACAGGAGCTATGGCTACACCTTC.

The chain combines TRBV13 with TRBJ1-2, with 8 positions matching TRBD1. The V and J ends lost 0 bases and 5 bases, in that order; junction bases with no gene match: 5. The CDR3 consists of 15 residues. Per germline, CDR1 PRHDT and CDR2 FYEKMQ (reference sequence). CDR3 protein: CASSLGVTGGYGYTF. The CDR3 nucleotides are TGTGCCAGCAGCTTAGGCGTAACAGGGGGATATGGCTACACCTTC.

V usage is TRBV5-5 and J usage is TRBJ1-1; D may be TRBD1 (5 bases). Trimming took 0 bases from V and 2 from J, leaving 11 bases between them. Germline lookup yields CDR1 SGHKS and CDR2 YYEKEE (reference sequence). This CDR3 has 15 amino acids. The CDR3 DNA follows: TGTGCCAGCAGCTTGGTGTGGGGCGTAAACACTGAAGCTTTCTTT. It yields the protein CASSLVWGVNTEAFF. The complete variable domain, with remaining parts taken from reference TRBV5-5 and TRBJ1-1, reads DAGVTQSPTHLIKTRGQQVTLRCSPISGHKSVSWYQQVLGQGPQFIFQYYEKEERGRGNFPDRFSARQFPNYSSELNVNALLLGDSALYLCASSLVWGVNTEAFFGQGTRLTVV.

CDR3 in DNA: TGTGCCACCAGCAGAGATAAGGCAGCTGAAGCTTTCTTT. Residues: CATSRDKAAEAFF. The chain combines TRBV15 with TRBJ1-1; D gene uncertain. The ends were cut back, 0 bases at V and 6 bases at J, with 8 bases in the middle. The CDR3 totals 13 residues. Germline lookup yields CDR1 LNHNV and CDR2 YYDKDF (reference sequence).

The genes are TRBV6-6 and TRBJ2-1, with TRBD1 as a possible D gene (5 bases). Between the trimmed V and J ends, which lost 7 bases and 7 bases, there was a span of 17 bases. The CDR3 contains 14 residues. Germline V gene data show CDR1 as MNHNY and CDR2 as SVGAGI (reference sequence). CDR3 residues: CASTWGVYQNEQFF. For the CDR3, the DNA is TGTGCCAGCACCTGGGGCGTTTATCAGAATGAGCAGTTCTTC.

The CDR3 bases are TGTGCCAGCAGTTACTACGTAGGGGCGAACACTGAAGCTTTCTTT. It translates to CASSYYVGANTEAFF. The chain combines TRBV6-2 or TRBV6-3 with TRBJ1-1, with a tentative D call TRBD1 (5 bases). Germline loops: CDR1 MNHEY, CDR2 SVGEGT. V was clipped by 1 base and J by 1 base, with 10 bases between them. The CDR3 runs to 15 residues.